This TCR beta chain was sequenced during a study of cytomegalovirus exposure and HLA in healthy donors. Study conclusions and caveats: Altogether, 150 to 200 TCR beta chains were recorded as cytomegalovirus-associated. Follow-up analysis later connected one missense variant in DCLRE1C with trimming of TCR beta V- and J-genes.

Both 60 Vbeta primers and 13 Jbeta primers went into the PCR. Here immunoSEQ multiplex PCR was the method, and the copy in TCRdb shows in-frame clones only, minus some. The top ten hold 3% to 3.5% of the sample, which has some 130,000 clones, about 74% seen once. CDR3 size: 15 residues. Germline V gene data show CDR1 as LNHDA and CDR2 as SQIVND (reference sequence). Losses at the gene ends were 1 base for V and 0 bases for J; bases not matched to a gene: 3. As for this clone: Its antigen is not known.

The rearrangement uses TRBV19 and TRBJ2-7; 7 nucleotides match TRBD2. This receptor was taken from a man aged 40-55 years in good health and CMV-seronegative. Sample: PBMCs. CDR3 in amino acids: CASSIGLAASYEQYF. The CDR3 coding sequence is TGTGCCAGTAGTATAGGGCTAGCGGCCTCCTACGAGCAGTACTTC.